A single sample is the source of the 13 T cell receptor beta chains below, sequenced in a study of vaccination and CD4 T cells after COVID-19. Sequenced with the Oncomine TCR Beta short-read assay was DNA taken from cultured CD4+ T cells. TCRdb re-called the PCR reads through MiXCR, storing one row per CDR3 protein. The repertoire holds under 25,000 distinct CDR3 sequences, with around 40% as singletons. Treatment described: approximately 11-day PBMC culture with coronavirus spike peptide pools or control peptides (ViraFEST assay). No cognate antigen is known for these TCRs. The sample in question was CD4+ T cells from blood, cultured in vitro, obtained before SARS-CoV-2 vaccination. These receptors were obtained from a human donor who had recovered from COVID-19.

This chain joins TRBV7-2 and TRBJ2-7, with D perhaps assigned TRBD1 or TRBD2 (5 bases each). The CDR3 has 15 residues. Trimming took 7 bases from V and 2 from J, leaving 18 bases between them. Germline V lookup: CDR1 SGHTA, CDR2 FQGNSA. The CDR3 DNA follows: TGTGCCAGCAACCCGGTGGTGGGGGTCCCCTACGAGCAGTACTTC. Translation gives CASNPVVGVPYEQYF.

This clonotype occurred a few times. J is TRBJ1-1 and V is TRBV7-2; 7 positions match TRBD1. CDR1 is SGHTA, CDR2 FQGNSA, per germline. The ends lost 5 bases at V and 10 bases at J; junction bases unmatched: 13. The CDR3 extends over 14 amino acids. The CDR3 spells CASSLETGFRGAFF. The CDR3 region has the DNA TGTGCCAGCAGCCTAGAGACAGGGTTTCGTGGAGCTTTCTTT.

This clonotype was counted a few times. V is TRBV5-1 and J is TRBJ2-5, with D perhaps TRBD1 (6 bases). V lost 2 bases, J lost 1 base, and 12 bases lay in between. There are 15 residues in the CDR3. Germline V gene data show CDR1 as SGHRS and CDR2 as YFSETQ. This CDR3 reads CASSFSLGGQETQYF. Here the CDR3 DNA reads TGCGCCAGCAGCTTTTCTCTAGGGGGCCAAGAGACCCAGTACTTC.

V usage is TRBV12-3 or TRBV12-4 and J usage is TRBJ2-7, with no clear D. Trimming shortened V by 6 bases and J by 2 bases, and 11 bases separated the two germline ends. There are 13 residues in the CDR3. CDR3 DNA: TGTGCCAGCAGGCTAGGTTCCGCCTACGAGCAGTACTTC. Its translation is CASRLGSAYEQYF.

Written as DNA, the CDR3 is TGTGCCAGCAGCTTATCACTAGCGGGGAAGTGGGGTGAGCAGTTCTTC. Its translation is CASSLSLAGKWGEQFF. This sequence joins TRBV7-6 and TRBJ2-1; 10 bases line up with TRBD2. The germline CDR1 and CDR2 sequences are SGHVS and FNYEAQ. This CDR3 has 16 residues. After removal of 2 bases from V and 9 bases from J, the junction contained 10 bases not matched to a gene. Full variable domain (missing parts from reference TRBV7-6 and TRBJ2-1): GAGVSQSPRYKVTKRGQDVALRCDPISGHVSLYWYRQALGQGPEFLTYFNYEAQQDKSGLPNDRFSAERPEGSISTLTIQRTEQRDSAMYRCASSLSLAGKWGEQFFGPGTRLTVL.

The gene calls are TRBV5-6 and TRBJ2-5; 8 bases map to TRBD2. The length of the CDR3 is 14 residues. V trimming: 1 base; J trimming: 5 bases; junction bases outside the gene matches: 4. Germline V gene lookup returns CDR1 SGHDT and CDR2 YYEEEE. The CDR3 DNA reads TGTGCCAGCAGCTTGTCGGCTAGCGGGGAGACCCAGTACTTC. This translates into CASSLSASGETQYF.

This clonotype was picked up one time. The chain is built from TRBV10-3 and TRBJ2-7; 7 bases are a match to TRBD1. Germline V gene data show CDR1 as ENHRY and CDR2 as SYGVKD. The length of the CDR3 is 11 residues. Germline trimming cut 6 bases from V and 7 bases from J; bases unmatched to any gene: 3. The CDR3 DNA reads TGTGCCATCAGCGACAGGGATGAGCAGTACTTC. It yields the protein CAISDRDEQYF.

The V call is TRBV7-8, the J call TRBJ1-2; possible D gene TRBD1, 5 bases. The CDR3 is made up of 14 amino acids. V was clipped by 2 bases and J by 7 bases, with 14 bases between them. The germline gives CDR1 SGHVS, CDR2 FQNEAQ. As DNA, the CDR3 is TGTGCCAGCAGCTTAATGGGGCACTCTGGTGGCTACACCTTC. The encoded protein is CASSLMGHSGGYTF. Full variable domain (outside the CDR3, taken from reference TRBV7-8 and TRBJ1-2): GAGVSQSPRYKVAKRGQDVALRCDPISGHVSLFWYQQALGQGPEFLTYFQNEAQLDKSGLPSDRFFAERPEGSVSTLKIQRTQQEDSAVYLCASSLMGHSGGYTFGSGTRLTVV.

V is TRBV28 and J is TRBJ2-5, with D unresolved. Germline assignment: CDR1 MDHEN and CDR2 SYDVKM. The CDR3 runs to 13 residues. Trimming cost V 5 bases and J 6 bases, with 13 bases left between them. CDR3 in DNA: TGTGCCAGCAGTGTGTGGGTAGGCAAGACCCAGTACTTC. It yields the protein CASSVWVGKTQYF.

V gene TRBV29-1 combines with J gene TRBJ1-2; the match to TRBD1 covers 7 bases. This CDR3 contains 12 residues. The V gene's germline CDR1 is SQVTM and CDR2 ANQGSEA. After removal of 6 bases from V and 7 bases from J, the junction contained 8 bases not matched to a gene. In nucleotides, the CDR3 is TGCAGCGTCCCGACAGGGACCCGTGGCTACACCTTC. Protein sequence: CSVPTGTRGYTF.

The table lists this clonotype with a few counts. This sequence joins TRBV7-8 and TRBJ1-3, with D perhaps matching TRBD1 (5 bases). The CDR3 runs to 13 residues. Germline V gives CDR1 SGHVS, CDR2 FQNEAQ. V lost 3 bases and J 9 bases, leaving 12 bases between the germline ends. The CDR3 region is CASSFRDAGTIYF. CDR3 DNA sequence: TGTGCCAGCAGCTTCCGGGACGCCGGCACCATATATTTT.

J is TRBJ2-7 and V is TRBV11-2; D not certain. This CDR3 has 14 residues. Germline V CDR1 and CDR2: SGHAT, FQNNGV. V shed 4 bases and J shed 6 bases, with 16 bases lying between them. CDR3 residues: CASSSVQGQTEQYF. CDR3 in DNA: TGTGCCAGCAGCTCGGTACAAGGTCAGACCGAGCAGTACTTC.

V is TRBV11-3 and J is TRBJ2-1, with TRBD1 as a possible D gene (6 bases). The CDR3 extends over 15 amino acids. Germline values: CDR1 SGHNT, CDR2 YENEEA. The V and J ends lost 4 bases and 10 bases respectively, with 20 bases between them. CDR3: CASSSPPAGAREQFF. As DNA, the CDR3 is TGTGCCAGCAGCTCCCCCCCGGCAGGGGCACGCGAGCAGTTCTTC.